These 4 T cell receptor beta chains originate from one sample sequenced in a study of T cells after yellow fever vaccination. TCRdb reanalysed the 5' RACE reads using MiXCR and keeps one entry per CDR3 protein. The sample carries 150,000 to 200,000 distinct CDR3 sequences, around 10% recorded once. The material sequenced was CD8+ T cells sorted from PBMCs, taken 15 days after the yellow fever booster vaccination. The receptors derive from a man between 18 and 29 years old who received the YFV17D yellow fever vaccine.

In this sample, this clonotype turned up a few times. The chain carries TRBV7-9 and TRBJ1-2; D is uncertain. The length of the CDR3 is 14 residues. The germline V and J ends were trimmed by 1 base and 6 bases, with 12 bases remaining between them. Germline V gene lookup returns CDR1 SEHNR and CDR2 FQNEAQ (reference sequence). CDR3 coding DNA: TGTGCCAGCAGCTTAGTAGGAGAGGGCCATGGCTACACCTTC. Its protein product is CASSLVGEGHGYTF.

This clonotype was counted many times. This chain links TRBV27 with TRBJ2-1; D gene ambiguous. From germline, CDR1 is MNHEY and CDR2 SMNVEV (reference sequence). CDR3 length: 14 residues. Deletions cut 3 bases from V and 0 bases from J, with 6 bases between. In DNA form, the CDR3 reads TGTGCCAGCAGTTTCACGAGCTCCTACAATGAGCAGTTCTTC. Protein sequence: CASSFTSSYNEQFF.

The chain has TRBV10-3 and TRBJ1-6, with TRBD1 as a possible D gene (5 bases). This CDR3 contains 16 residues. Trimming stripped 6 bases from V and 3 bases from J, with 15 bases between. In germline, CDR1 is ENHRY, CDR2 SYGVKD. Here the CDR3 DNA reads TGTGCCATCAGACCGGGACCACGGGACTATAATTCACCCCTCCACTTT. Its protein is CAIRPGPRDYNSPLHF.

J is TRBJ2-7 and V is TRBV5-1, with D unclear. The V end lost 3 bases, the J end lost 1 base, and 8 bases lay between the germline ends. Per germline, CDR1 SGHRS and CDR2 YFSETQ. The CDR3 has 13 residues. CDR3: CASSSPQSYEQYF. The DNA of the CDR3 is TGCGCCAGCAGCTCTCCGCAGTCCTACGAGCAGTACTTC.